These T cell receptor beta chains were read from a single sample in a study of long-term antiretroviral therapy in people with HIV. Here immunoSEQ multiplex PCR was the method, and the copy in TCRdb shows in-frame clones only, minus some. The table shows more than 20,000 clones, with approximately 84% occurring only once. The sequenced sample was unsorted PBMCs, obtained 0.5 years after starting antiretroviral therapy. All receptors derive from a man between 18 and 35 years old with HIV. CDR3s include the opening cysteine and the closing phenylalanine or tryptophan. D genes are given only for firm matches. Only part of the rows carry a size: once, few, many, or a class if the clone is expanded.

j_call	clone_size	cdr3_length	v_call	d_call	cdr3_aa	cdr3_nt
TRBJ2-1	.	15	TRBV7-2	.	CASSSGQRAYNEQFF	TGTGCCAGCAGCTCTGGACAGCGAGCCTACAATGAGCAGTTCTTC
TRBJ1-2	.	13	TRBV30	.	CAWSVGGSYGYTF	TGTGCCTGGAGTGTCGGGGGATCCTATGGCTACACCTTC
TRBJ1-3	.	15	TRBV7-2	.	CASSPFLSSGNTIYF	TGTGCCAGCAGCCCCTTCTTATCCTCTGGAAACACCATATATTTT
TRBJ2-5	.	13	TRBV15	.	CATSRDWGETQYF	TGTGCCACCAGCAGAGATTGGGGTGAGACCCAGTACTTC
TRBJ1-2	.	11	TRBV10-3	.	CAISERDGYTF	TGTGCCATCAGTGAGCGCGATGGCTACACCTTC
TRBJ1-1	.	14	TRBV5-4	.	CASSLEVLNTEAFF	TGTGCCAGCAGCTTGGAGGTTCTGAACACTGAAGCTTTCTTT
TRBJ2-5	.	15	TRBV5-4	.	CASSLYVGEKETQYF	TGTGCCAGCAGTCTCTACGTGGGAGAAAAAGAGACCCAGTACTTC
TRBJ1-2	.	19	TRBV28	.	CASSLWTLEGEIRAYGYTF	TGTGCCAGCAGTTTATGGACCTTAGAGGGGGAGATCCGGGCCTATGGCTACACCTTC
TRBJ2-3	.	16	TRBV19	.	CASSILAGASTDTQYF	TGTGCCAGTAGTATATTAGCAGGGGCCAGCACAGATACGCAGTATTTT
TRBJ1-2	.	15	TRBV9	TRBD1	CASSARDRGIDGYTF	TGTGCCAGCAGCGCGCGGGACAGAGGGATAGATGGCTACACCTTC
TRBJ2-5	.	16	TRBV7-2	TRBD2	CASSRLAGGGRETQYF	TGTGCCAGCAGCAGACTAGCGGGGGGCGGTCGGGAGACCCAGTACTTC
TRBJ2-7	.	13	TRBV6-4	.	CASSESPGYEQYF	TGTGCCAGCAGTGAGTCCCCTGGATACGAGCAGTACTTC
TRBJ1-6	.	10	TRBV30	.	CASGGSPLHF	TGTGCCAGTGGAGGTTCACCCCTCCACTTT
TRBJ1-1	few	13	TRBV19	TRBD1	CASQDRDNTEAFF	TGTGCCTCCCAAGACAGGGACAACACTGAAGCTTTCTTT
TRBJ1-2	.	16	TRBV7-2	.	CASSFHRTVSIYGYTF	TGTGCCAGCAGCTTCCACCGGACAGTATCAATCTATGGCTACACCTTC
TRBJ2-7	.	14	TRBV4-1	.	CASSQVAGSYEQYF	TGCGCCAGCAGCCAAGTCGCGGGCTCCTACGAGCAGTACTTC
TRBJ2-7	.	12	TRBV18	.	CASSESSPEQYF	TGTGCCAGCTCCGAGAGTAGTCCCGAGCAGTACTTC
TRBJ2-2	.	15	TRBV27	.	CASSERAGGTGELFF	TGTGCCAGCAGTGAAAGGGCCGGAGGCACCGGGGAGCTGTTTTTT
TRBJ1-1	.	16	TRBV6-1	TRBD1	CASSARTGGGNTEAFF	TGTGCCAGCAGTGCCCGGACAGGGGGCGGGAACACTGAAGCTTTCTTT
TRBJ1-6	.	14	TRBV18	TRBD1	CASSPGQGGSPLHF	TGTGCCAGCTCACCCGGACAGGGTGGATCACCCCTCCACTTT
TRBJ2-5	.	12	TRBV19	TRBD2	CASRSGGETQYF	TGTGCCAGTAGGTCGGGAGGAGAGACCCAGTACTTC
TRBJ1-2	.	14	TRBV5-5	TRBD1	CASSFGQGGSSYTF	TGTGCCAGCAGCTTCGGTCAGGGGGGAAGTTCGTACACCTTC
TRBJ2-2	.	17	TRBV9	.	CASSAFPEEVSSGELFF	TGTGCCAGCAGCGCCTTCCCCGAGGAGGTCTCGTCAGGGGAGCTGTTTTTT
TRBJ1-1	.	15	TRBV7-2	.	CASSLGGIRNTEAFF	TGTGCCAGCAGCTTAGGGGGCATCAGGAACACTGAAGCTTTCTTT
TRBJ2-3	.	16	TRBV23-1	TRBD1	CASSQRTGDTTDTQYF	TGCGCCAGCAGTCAAAGGACAGGTGATACGACAGATACGCAGTATTTT
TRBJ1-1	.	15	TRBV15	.	CATSRESGANTEAFF	TGTGCCACCAGCAGAGAATCAGGGGCGAACACTGAAGCTTTCTTT
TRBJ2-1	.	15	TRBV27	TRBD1	CASSLGTESYNEQFF	TGTGCCAGCAGTTTGGGGACAGAATCCTACAATGAGCAGTTCTTC
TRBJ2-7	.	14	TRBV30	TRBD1	CASEGTGASYEQYF	TGTGCCTCGGAAGGGACAGGGGCCTCCTACGAGCAGTACTTC
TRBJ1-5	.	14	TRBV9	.	CASSDGGGNQPQHF	TGTGCCAGCAGCGATGGGGGGGGGAATCAGCCCCAGCATTTT
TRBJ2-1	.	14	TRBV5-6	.	CASRGISSSHEQFF	TGTGCCAGCAGAGGAATCAGCTCGTCCCATGAGCAGTTCTTC
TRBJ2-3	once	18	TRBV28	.	CASSFFSRQGGGTDTQYF	TGTGCCAGCAGTTTTTTTTCTCGACAGGGTGGGGGGACAGATACGCAGTATTTT